This is a list of T cell receptor beta chains from one sample in a study of shared T cell receptors in the human thymus. Repertoires were generated with immunoSEQ multiplex PCR, while TCRdb's copy carries only in-frame clones and drops some. Among hundreds of thousands of clones listed, 95% were seen once. The sample consisted of thymocytes. These receptors were taken from a human donor. Both conserved end residues are part of each CDR3. The D gene is left open where the match is weak.

D gene: -; CDR3 length: 15; J gene: TRBJ2-1; V gene: TRBV10-2; CDR3 protein: CASAGGDRAYNEQFF
D gene: TRBD2; CDR3 length: 15; J gene: TRBJ2-1; V gene: TRBV10-3; CDR3 protein: CATIAGRAKNNEQFF
D gene: -; CDR3 length: 15; J gene: TRBJ2-7; V gene: TRBV7-2; CDR3 protein: CASSLPPSPPYEQYF
D gene: TRBD1; CDR3 length: 16; J gene: TRBJ1-3; V gene: TRBV7-2; CDR3 protein: CASSTQTGGYGNTIYF
D gene: -; CDR3 length: 12; J gene: TRBJ1-2; V gene: TRBV30; CDR3 protein: CAWSVVRNGYTF
D gene: -; CDR3 length: 14; J gene: TRBJ1-4; V gene: TRBV11-2; CDR3 protein: CASSLPRANEKLFF
D gene: -; CDR3 length: 13; J gene: TRBJ2-1; V gene: TRBV11-2; CDR3 protein: CAATGTNYNEQFF
D gene: TRBD2; CDR3 length: 16; J gene: TRBJ2-3; V gene: TRBV13; CDR3 protein: CASSPRTSGFTDTQYF
D gene: TRBD2; CDR3 length: 16; J gene: TRBJ2-1; V gene: TRBV4-3; CDR3 protein: CASSLRQRERDNEQFF
D gene: TRBD2; CDR3 length: 15; J gene: TRBJ2-3; V gene: TRBV29-1; CDR3 protein: CSVEGTSGSRDTQYF
D gene: -; CDR3 length: 12; J gene: TRBJ2-7; V gene: TRBV25-1; CDR3 protein: CASSKGGYEQYF
D gene: -; CDR3 length: 12; J gene: TRBJ1-2; V gene: TRBV5-5; CDR3 protein: CASSLADYGYTF
D gene: -; CDR3 length: 13; J gene: TRBJ2-5; V gene: TRBV2; CDR3 protein: CASRDSIEETQYF
D gene: TRBD2; CDR3 length: 15; J gene: TRBJ2-3; V gene: TRBV7-8; CDR3 protein: CASSWLRERTDTQYF
D gene: -; CDR3 length: 16; J gene: TRBJ2-3; V gene: TRBV2; CDR3 protein: CASRRDIPSGTDTQYF
D gene: -; CDR3 length: 16; J gene: TRBJ2-1; V gene: TRBV2; CDR3 protein: CASPKGGVNNYNEQFF
D gene: TRBD1; CDR3 length: 16; J gene: TRBJ2-1; V gene: TRBV27; CDR3 protein: CASSYLGQGRYNEQFF
D gene: -; CDR3 length: 15; J gene: TRBJ2-6; V gene: TRBV25-1; CDR3 protein: CASSDGATGANVLTF
D gene: -; CDR3 length: 14; J gene: TRBJ2-7; V gene: TRBV5-4; CDR3 protein: CASSPSWGPYEQYF
D gene: TRBD1; CDR3 length: 16; J gene: TRBJ1-5; V gene: TRBV5-6; CDR3 protein: CASSRGQGASNQPQHF
D gene: -; CDR3 length: 14; J gene: TRBJ2-7; V gene: TRBV9; CDR3 protein: CASSLRRESSRQYF
D gene: TRBD1; CDR3 length: 15; J gene: TRBJ1-1; V gene: TRBV14; CDR3 protein: CASRQGQGLNTEAFF
D gene: -; CDR3 length: 18; J gene: TRBJ1-2; V gene: TRBV28; CDR3 protein: CASSLGSRALDRNYGYTF
D gene: TRBD1; CDR3 length: 17; J gene: TRBJ2-2; V gene: TRBV27; CDR3 protein: CASSPRTGTVNSGELFF
D gene: -; CDR3 length: 13; J gene: TRBJ2-5; V gene: TRBV30; CDR3 protein: CAWSWWDSETQYF
D gene: -; CDR3 length: 15; J gene: TRBJ1-5; V gene: TRBV19; CDR3 protein: CASSIMEYSNQPQHF
D gene: -; CDR3 length: 17; J gene: TRBJ2-7; V gene: TRBV18; CDR3 protein: CASSPPPTLGGAYEQYF
D gene: -; CDR3 length: 18; J gene: TRBJ2-3; V gene: TRBV7-2; CDR3 protein: CASSQRRTDRVTTDTQYF
D gene: -; CDR3 length: 13; J gene: TRBJ1-2; V gene: TRBV27; CDR3 protein: CASSSAGNYGYTF
D gene: TRBD2; CDR3 length: 18; J gene: TRBJ2-1; V gene: TRBV23-1; CDR3 protein: CASGPGLQSGRPTDEQFF
D gene: -; CDR3 length: 15; J gene: TRBJ1-1; V gene: TRBV27; CDR3 protein: CASSLSQGQHTEAFF
D gene: TRBD2; CDR3 length: 17; J gene: TRBJ2-1; V gene: TRBV27; CDR3 protein: CASSTLQTSGTRNEQFF
D gene: -; CDR3 length: 11; J gene: TRBJ1-5; V gene: TRBV20-1; CDR3 protein: CSAESVQPQHF
D gene: TRBD2; CDR3 length: 14; J gene: TRBJ2-3; V gene: TRBV18; CDR3 protein: CASSPGLADDTQYF
D gene: TRBD2; CDR3 length: 21; J gene: TRBJ2-1; V gene: TRBV7-6; CDR3 protein: CASSLEFPGKPGLAGNNEQFF
D gene: TRBD1; CDR3 length: 14; J gene: TRBJ2-7; V gene: TRBV14; CDR3 protein: CASSLHRGTYEQYF
D gene: -; CDR3 length: 17; J gene: TRBJ1-1; V gene: TRBV6-4; CDR3 protein: CASTPNPEGGLNTEAFF
D gene: -; CDR3 length: 11; J gene: TRBJ2-7; V gene: TRBV7-2; CDR3 protein: CASSPSYEQYF
D gene: -; CDR3 length: 13; J gene: TRBJ2-1; V gene: TRBV2; CDR3 protein: CASRQGGYNEQFF
D gene: -; CDR3 length: 18; J gene: TRBJ2-4; V gene: TRBV7-2; CDR3 protein: CASSFRPGQGRAKNIQYF
D gene: TRBD2; CDR3 length: 15; J gene: TRBJ2-1; V gene: TRBV28; CDR3 protein: CASRLRTSGWDEQFF
D gene: -; CDR3 length: 16; J gene: TRBJ1-4; V gene: TRBV28; CDR3 protein: CASSLSQGLTNEKLFF
D gene: -; CDR3 length: 13; J gene: TRBJ2-5; V gene: TRBV5-4; CDR3 protein: CASSLENQETQYF
D gene: TRBD1; CDR3 length: 15; J gene: TRBJ1-4; V gene: TRBV28; CDR3 protein: CASSPHRGQDEKLFF
D gene: TRBD1; CDR3 length: 17; J gene: TRBJ1-5; V gene: TRBV19; CDR3 protein: CASSIRGDRKDNQPQHF
D gene: TRBD2; CDR3 length: 18; J gene: TRBJ2-2; V gene: TRBV9; CDR3 protein: CASSVVTREGPLTGELFF
D gene: -; CDR3 length: 17; J gene: TRBJ2-1; V gene: TRBV14; CDR3 protein: CASSPESGASSYNEQFF
D gene: -; CDR3 length: 14; J gene: TRBJ2-7; V gene: TRBV9; CDR3 protein: CASSVLGAEGEQYF
D gene: -; CDR3 length: 16; J gene: TRBJ2-3; V gene: TRBV30; CDR3 protein: CAWSPLDARPADTQYF
D gene: -; CDR3 length: 14; J gene: TRBJ1-1; V gene: TRBV18; CDR3 protein: CASSPRQSNTEAFF
D gene: TRBD1; CDR3 length: 13; J gene: TRBJ1-2; V gene: TRBV11-2; CDR3 protein: CASSLGTGDGYTF
D gene: -; CDR3 length: 15; J gene: TRBJ2-7; V gene: TRBV5-8; CDR3 protein: CASIGAEPRSYEQYF
D gene: TRBD1; CDR3 length: 16; J gene: TRBJ2-4; V gene: TRBV7-2; CDR3 protein: CASSSGTGGLQNIQYF
D gene: TRBD1; CDR3 length: 15; J gene: TRBJ2-7; V gene: TRBV18; CDR3 protein: CASSPPGTGGGEQYF